The text below deals with one TCR beta chain. This entry belongs to a study of blood T cell repertoires in COVID-19. The method was immunoSEQ multiplex PCR; TCRdb's version includes in-frame clones alone and lacks a portion of them. The table records hundreds of thousands of clones, 82% of them present only once. The receptor's source is an older woman with active or convalescent COVID-19. The sequenced sample was peripheral blood.

The CDR3 loop reads CASSNRDRGIPYGYTF. CDR3 in DNA: TGTGCCAGTAGTAACCGGGACAGGGGCATACCCTATGGCTACACCTTC. The rearrangement uses TRBV19 and TRBJ1-2; TRBD1 agrees at 10 bases. The CDR3 has 16 residues. The trim removed 4 bases at V and 4 bases at J, leaving 9 bases unmatched. Germline CDR1 and CDR2: LNHDA and SQIVND (reference sequence).